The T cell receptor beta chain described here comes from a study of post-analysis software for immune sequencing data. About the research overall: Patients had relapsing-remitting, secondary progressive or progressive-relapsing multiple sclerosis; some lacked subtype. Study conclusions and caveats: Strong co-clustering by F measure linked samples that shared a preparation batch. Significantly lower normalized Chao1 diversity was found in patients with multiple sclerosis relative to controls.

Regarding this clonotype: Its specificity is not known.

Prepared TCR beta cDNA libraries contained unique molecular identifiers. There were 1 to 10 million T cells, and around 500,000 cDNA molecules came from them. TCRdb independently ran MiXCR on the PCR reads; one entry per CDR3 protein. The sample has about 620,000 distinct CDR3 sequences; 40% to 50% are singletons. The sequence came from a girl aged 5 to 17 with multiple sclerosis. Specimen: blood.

DNA of the CDR3: TGTGCCAGCAGTGAACTTCCGGAGCAGTACTTC. This gives the protein CASSELPEQYF. V and J are TRBV6-1 and TRBJ2-4, with D uncertain. Trimming shortened V by 2 bases and J by 13 bases, and 9 bases separated the two germline ends. This CDR3 region has 11 residues. Germline loops: CDR1 MNHNS, CDR2 SASEGT.